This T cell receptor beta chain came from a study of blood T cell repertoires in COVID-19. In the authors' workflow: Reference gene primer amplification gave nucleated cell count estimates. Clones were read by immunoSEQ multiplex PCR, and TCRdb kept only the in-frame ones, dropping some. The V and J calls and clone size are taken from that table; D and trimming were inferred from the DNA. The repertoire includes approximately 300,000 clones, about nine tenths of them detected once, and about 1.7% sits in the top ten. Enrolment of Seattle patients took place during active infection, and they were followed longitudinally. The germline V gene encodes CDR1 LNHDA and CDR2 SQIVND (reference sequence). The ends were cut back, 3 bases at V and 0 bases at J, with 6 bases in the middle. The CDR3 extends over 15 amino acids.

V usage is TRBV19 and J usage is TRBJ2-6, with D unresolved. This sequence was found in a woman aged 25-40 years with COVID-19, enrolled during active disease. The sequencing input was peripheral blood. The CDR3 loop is CASSMLASGANVLTF. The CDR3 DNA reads TGTGCCAGTAGTATGTTGGCCTCTGGGGCCAACGTCCTGACTTTC. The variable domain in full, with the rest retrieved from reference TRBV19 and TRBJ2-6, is DGGITQSPKYLFRKEGQNVTLSCEQNLNHDAMYWYRQDPGQGLRLIYYSQIVNDFQKGDIAEGYSVSREKKESFPLTVTSAQKNPTAFYLCASSMLASGANVLTFGAGSRLTVL.